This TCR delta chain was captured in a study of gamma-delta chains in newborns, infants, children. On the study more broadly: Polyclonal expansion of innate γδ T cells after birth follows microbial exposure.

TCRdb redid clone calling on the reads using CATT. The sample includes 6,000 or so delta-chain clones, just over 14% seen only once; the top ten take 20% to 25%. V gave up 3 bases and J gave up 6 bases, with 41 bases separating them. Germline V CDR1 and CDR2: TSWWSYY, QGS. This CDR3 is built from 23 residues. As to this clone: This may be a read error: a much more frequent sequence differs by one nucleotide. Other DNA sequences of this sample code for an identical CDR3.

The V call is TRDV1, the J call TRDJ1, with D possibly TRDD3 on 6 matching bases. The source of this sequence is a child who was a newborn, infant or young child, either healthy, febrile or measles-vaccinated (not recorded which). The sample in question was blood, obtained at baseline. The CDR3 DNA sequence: TGTGCTCTTGGGGAGTGTCCCTACCCTGGGGATTTACTGACTTGTTCACGGATAAATAAACTCATCTTT. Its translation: CALGECPYPGDLLTCSRINKLIF.